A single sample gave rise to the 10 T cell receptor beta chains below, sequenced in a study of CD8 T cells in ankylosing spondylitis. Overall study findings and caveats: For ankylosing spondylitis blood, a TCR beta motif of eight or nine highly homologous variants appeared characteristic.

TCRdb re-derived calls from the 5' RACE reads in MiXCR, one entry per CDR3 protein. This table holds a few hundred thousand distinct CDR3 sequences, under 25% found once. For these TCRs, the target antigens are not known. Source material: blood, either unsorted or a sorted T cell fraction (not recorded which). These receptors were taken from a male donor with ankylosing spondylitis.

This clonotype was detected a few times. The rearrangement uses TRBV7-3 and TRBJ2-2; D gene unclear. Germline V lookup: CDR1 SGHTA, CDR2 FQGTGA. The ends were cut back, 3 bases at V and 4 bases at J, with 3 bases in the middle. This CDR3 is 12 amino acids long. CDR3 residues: CASSLITGELFF. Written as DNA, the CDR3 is TGTGCCAGCAGCTTGATCACCGGGGAGCTGTTTTTT. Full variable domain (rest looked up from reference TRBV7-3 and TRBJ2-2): GAGVSQTPSNKVTEKGKYVELRCDPISGHTALYWYRQSLGQGPEFLIYFQGTGAADDSGLPNDRFFAVRPEGSVSTLKIQRTERGDSAVYLCASSLITGELFFGEGSRLTVL.

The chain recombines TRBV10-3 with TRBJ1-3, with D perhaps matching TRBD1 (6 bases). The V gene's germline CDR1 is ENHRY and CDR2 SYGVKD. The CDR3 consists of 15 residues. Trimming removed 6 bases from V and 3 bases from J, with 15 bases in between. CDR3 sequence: CAISQGHDRGNTIYF. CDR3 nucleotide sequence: TGTGCCATCAGCCAGGGGCATGATCGTGGAAACACCATATATTTT.

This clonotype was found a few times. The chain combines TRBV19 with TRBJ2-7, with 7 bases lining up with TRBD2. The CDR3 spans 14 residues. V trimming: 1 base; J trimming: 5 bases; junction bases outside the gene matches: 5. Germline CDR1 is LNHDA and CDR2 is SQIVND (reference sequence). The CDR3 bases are TGTGCCAGTAGTATAGCCCTCAGCGGGAACGAGCAGTACTTC. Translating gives CASSIALSGNEQYF.

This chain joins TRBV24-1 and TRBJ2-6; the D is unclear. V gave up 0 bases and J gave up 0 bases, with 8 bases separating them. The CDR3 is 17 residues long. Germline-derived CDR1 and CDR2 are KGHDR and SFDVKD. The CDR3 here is CATSDLPRPSGANVLTF. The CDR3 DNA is TGTGCCACCAGTGATTTGCCGCGGCCCTCTGGGGCCAACGTCCTGACTTTC.

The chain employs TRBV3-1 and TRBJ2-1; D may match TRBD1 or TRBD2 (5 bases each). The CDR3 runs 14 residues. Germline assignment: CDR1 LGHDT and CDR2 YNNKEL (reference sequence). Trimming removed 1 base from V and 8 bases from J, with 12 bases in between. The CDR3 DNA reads TGTGCCAGCAGCCAAGTTCTGGGGGTCGATGAGCAGTTCTTC. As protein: CASSQVLGVDEQFF.

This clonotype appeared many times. The CDR3 nucleotides read TGCGCCAGCAGCGGACAGGGGTTTGGGACCGGGGAGCTGTTTTTT. Translated, it gives CASSGQGFGTGELFF. The V call is TRBV5-1, the J call TRBJ2-2; TRBD1 matches at 9 bases. Germline V CDR1 and CDR2: SGHRS, YFSETQ. The length of the CDR3 is 15 residues. V shed 4 bases, J shed 5 bases, and the junction held 6 bases outside the gene matches.

The CDR3 DNA reads as TGCGCCAGCAGCCAAGACGCGCGGGGGGAGACCCAGTACTTC. Translation gives CASSQDARGETQYF. V usage is TRBV4-3 and J usage is TRBJ2-5, with 7 bases that match TRBD2. The CDR3 has 14 amino acids. Trimming cost V 0 bases and J 5 bases; bases outside gene matches: 3. Germline V gives CDR1 LGHNA, CDR2 YSLEER.

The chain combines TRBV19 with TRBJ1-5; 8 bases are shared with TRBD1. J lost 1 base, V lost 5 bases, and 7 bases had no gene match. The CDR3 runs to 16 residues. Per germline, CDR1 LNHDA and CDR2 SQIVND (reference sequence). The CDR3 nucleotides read TGTGCCAGTAGTTCCCGGACAGGGTCCAGCAATCAGCCCCAGCATTTT. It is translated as CASSSRTGSSNQPQHF.

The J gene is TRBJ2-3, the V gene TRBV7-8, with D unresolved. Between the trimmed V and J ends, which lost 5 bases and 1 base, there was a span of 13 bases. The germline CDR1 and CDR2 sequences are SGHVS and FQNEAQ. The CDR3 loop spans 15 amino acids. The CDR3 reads CASSPLRSGTDTQYF. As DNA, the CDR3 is TGTGCCAGCAGCCCTTTAAGGAGCGGCACAGATACGCAGTATTTT.

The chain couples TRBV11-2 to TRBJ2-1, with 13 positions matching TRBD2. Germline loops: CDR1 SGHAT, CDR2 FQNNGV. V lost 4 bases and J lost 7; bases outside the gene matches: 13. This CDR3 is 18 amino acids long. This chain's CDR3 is CASSSGLAGAPLGNEQFF. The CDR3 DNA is TGTGCCAGCAGCTCCGGACTAGCGGGAGCCCCACTTGGAAATGAGCAGTTCTTC.